This entry concerns a single TCR beta chain. The entry originates in a study of blood T cell repertoires in COVID-19. The CDR3 runs 16 residues. The ends lost 4 bases at V and 4 bases at J; junction bases unmatched: 9. CDR1 SGHTS and CDR2 YDEGEE come from the germline V gene. In the original analysis: Amplification of reference gene primers was used by the study to estimate nucleated cell counts. Some clones are missing from TCRdb's copy, which holds only in-frame ones; the method was immunoSEQ multiplex PCR. V and J calls and clone size are as listed in that table; D and trimming were resolved from the DNA. This table holds approximately 480,000 clones, about nine tenths found once.

This clonotype was sampled from a young woman who had recovered from COVID-19. The sample taken for sequencing was PBMCs or T cells enriched from blood (not recorded which). V and J are TRBV5-8 and TRBJ1-1; 11 nucleotides align to TRBD1. As DNA, the CDR3 is TGTGCCAGCAGCAGGGACAGGGGGTTCGCGGGCACTGAAGCTTTCTTT. Encoded protein: CASSRDRGFAGTEAFF.